This T cell receptor (beta chain) was identified during a study of blood T cell repertoires in COVID-19 (dated by TCRdb to about 2020). Study-wide context: Samples from collaborators originated in the United States, Italy and Spain and spanned both the acute and convalescent phases of COVID-19. Sample metadata almost always included a de-identified subject ID, COVID-19 status, age in years and sex. The material from the prospective study consisted of cDNA or gDNA derived from T cells, B-cell-depleted T cells, or PBMCs. The samples were drawn from the first 160 participants of the ongoing ImmuneRACE study and from some 1,300 subjects provided by 6 global collaborators. The dataset comprised deeply sampled blood TCRbeta repertoires from subjects exposed to, actively infected with, or recovered from COVID-19. The repertoires were released in a freely available public database intended as a resource for research on the immune response to SARS-CoV-2. Where available, HLA class I and class II types were obtained from metadata supplied by the sample provider rather than from assay-based typing. General findings and caveats noted by the study authors: Clinical and demographic metadata were provided uncurated, with the amount varying by source and participant.

The CDR3 sequence holds 14 residues, the cysteine and phenylalanine included. Left in the record is the CDR3 DNA by itself, 42 bases read in frame from the first base. The germline V gene supplies CDR1 MGHRA and CDR2 YSYEKL. A distance of 17 bases separates the germline ends of V and J, which lose 5 bases and 6 bases respectively. A remark on this clone: It lacks a known antigen. Base qualities are not recorded, but no much larger clone differs from it by a single base.

Participants in the prospective study were enrolled through a virtual design, were aged roughly 18 to 100 years, and lived in 24 United States geographic areas. Cohort assignment in the prospective study relied on participant-reported clinical history from a screening survey and a study questionnaire. For ImmuneRACE Cohort 3, a participant was defined as recovered based on two consecutive negative NP/OP PCR tests, clearance by a healthcare professional, or resolution of symptoms. In the prospective study, whole blood, serum and a nasopharyngeal or oropharyngeal swab were collected from each participant by mobile phlebotomists. Additional blood draws and questionnaires over an approximately 2-month period could optionally be provided by prospective study participants. Prospective study blood samples were shipped either frozen or at room temperature before DNA extraction. The immunoSEQ Assay, a bias-controlled multiplex PCR, was used to amplify TCRbeta CDR3 regions from genomic DNA. The study's processing was this. The number of nucleated cells in each sample was estimated from the amplification of reference gene primers within the assay. To quantify the absolute abundance of each unique TCRbeta CDR3 rearrangement, sequence reads were collapsed and filtered. For each sample, productive Simpson clonality was calculated by taking the square root of Simpson's diversity index across productive rearrangements. TCRdb holds this immuneACCESS table with in-frame rearrangements only. Some clones are missing; in checked studies, unresolved V genes explain under half, and the rest has no known cause. V, J and clone size are those of that table, while D and trimming were read from the DNA. The sample table holds under 300,000 clones, of which approximately 85% were seen once. Approximately 2% of the sample goes to the ten largest clones.

The specimen was PBMCs or T cells enriched from blood (not recorded which). The TCR was taken from a woman aged 50 to 60 who had recovered from COVID-19. Recombination linked TRBV4-1 to TRBJ2-7, with a tentative D gene TRBD1 over 6 matching bases. The CDR3 loop reads CASSAMQGLGEQYF. The DNA sequence is as follows: TGCGCCAGCAGCGCGATGCAGGGGTTGGGCGAGCAGTACTTC.